This record concerns one T cell receptor beta chain sequence. Source study methods: How many nucleated cells were present was estimated from reference gene primer amplification. Clones were sequenced by immunoSEQ multiplex PCR, and TCRdb holds only the in-frame ones, with some missing. Clonal size and the V and J genes are those of that table, whereas D and trimming came from the DNA. The sample consists of some 240,000 clones, approximately 80% of them appearing once. The data originate from a study of blood T cell repertoires in COVID-19. Turning to the study itself: The study drew acute and convalescent COVID-19 samples from the United States, Italy and Spain.

The CDR3 spans 12 residues. From germline, CDR1 is SQVTM and CDR2 ANQGSEA. Trimming left V 1 base short and J 3 bases short, with 5 bases between. The sequencing input was peripheral blood. This rearrangement joins TRBV29-1 to TRBJ2-3; D is undetermined. This TCR derives from a woman aged 40 to 49 who had recovered from COVID-19. The CDR3 DNA is TGCAGCGTTGAAGTCGGGACAGATACGCAGTATTTT. It translates to CSVEVGTDTQYF.